A single sample is the source of the 32 T cell receptor beta chains below, sequenced in a study of cytomegalovirus exposure and HLA in healthy donors. PCR amplification relied on 60 Vbeta primers (plus 13 Jbeta primers). Some clones are missing from TCRdb's copy, which holds only in-frame ones; the method was immunoSEQ multiplex PCR. This table holds 150,000 to 200,000 clones, around 80% found once. The material sequenced was PBMCs. These receptor sequences come from a woman in her twenties or thirties in good health and CMV-seronegative.

V and J are TRBV18 and TRBJ1-3; D is ambiguous. Germline CDR1 and CDR2: KGHSH and LQKENI. CDR3 length: 16 residues. Trimming took 3 bases from V and 2 from J, leaving 14 bases between them. The CDR3 DNA reads as TGTGCCAGCTCACCGGTGGATGGAGGAGCTGGAAACACCATATATTTT. This encodes CASSPVDGGAGNTIYF.

The V call is TRBV6-1, the J call TRBJ2-3; no clear D. The ends were cut back, 4 bases at V and 6 bases at J, with 8 bases in the middle. Germline lookup yields CDR1 MNHNS and CDR2 SASEGT. CDR3 length equals 12 residues. The CDR3 sequence is CASSGFRDTQYF. CDR3 nucleotide sequence: TGTGCCAGCAGTGGATTCAGGGATACGCAGTATTTT.

V and J are TRBV10-3 and TRBJ2-5, with D perhaps TRBD1 (6 bases). Deletions cut 2 bases from V and 2 bases from J, with 6 bases between. CDR3 length: 13 amino acids. The germline gives CDR1 ENHRY, CDR2 SYGVKD. Here the CDR3 reads CAISERGQETQYF. CDR3 DNA sequence: TGTGCCATCAGTGAGAGGGGGCAAGAGACCCAGTACTTC.

This clone was observed a handful of times. The chain has TRBV5-1 and TRBJ2-2; 8 bases are shared with TRBD1. Germline CDR1 SGHRS, CDR2 YFSETQ. The CDR3 is 15 residues long. With V trimmed by 3 bases and J by 0 bases, 1 base remained unmatched. CDR3 amino acids: CASSWTGSNTGELFF. CDR3 nucleotides: TGCGCCAGCAGCTGGACAGGGTCGAACACCGGGGAGCTGTTTTTT.

The rearrangement links TRBV7-9 to TRBJ2-7, with 8 bases aligning to TRBD1. CDR3 length equals 15 residues. The germline V gene encodes CDR1 SEHNR and CDR2 FQNEAQ (reference sequence). V lost 4 bases to trimming and J lost 7 bases; unmatched junction nucleotides: 12. The CDR3 here is CASSSEQGQVREQYF. CDR3 coding DNA: TGTGCCAGCAGCTCGGAACAGGGACAGGTGAGGGAGCAGTACTTC.

The chain uses TRBV2 and TRBJ1-1; D is possibly TRBD1 (6 bases). With 10 bases removed from V and 8 bases from J, the gap between germline ends came to 14 bases. The CDR3 spans 11 residues. The germline V gene has CDR1 SNHLY and CDR2 FYNNEI. DNA for the CDR3: TGTGCCACCACCCTAGACAGGGAAGCTTTCTTT. Translated: CATTLDREAFF.

This clone was observed once. The chain links TRBV10-2 to TRBJ2-3; the match to TRBD1 covers 7 bases. The V and J ends lost 7 bases and 4 bases, in that order; junction bases with no gene match: 11. This CDR3 has 15 residues. Germline V gene lookup returns CDR1 WSHSY and CDR2 SAAADI. The CDR3 is CASIAQGLGPDTQYF. CDR3 coding DNA: TGCGCCAGCATCGCACAGGGGCTAGGTCCAGATACGCAGTATTTT.

This sequence joins TRBV7-2 and TRBJ1-5, with 8 bases identical to TRBD1. V shed 5 bases, J shed 15 bases, and the junction held 15 bases outside the gene matches. Germline loops: CDR1 SGHTA, CDR2 FQGNSA. The CDR3 spans 14 residues. CDR3 region: CASSPRQGPLGLHF. DNA for the CDR3: TGTGCCAGCAGCCCCCGACAGGGGCCACTGGGTTTGCATTTT.

The V and J genes are TRBV5-1 and TRBJ2-1; 10 bases line up with TRBD2. Trimming cost V 6 bases and J 1 base; bases outside gene matches: 7. The CDR3 contains 16 residues. Germline lookup yields CDR1 SGHRS and CDR2 YFSETQ. As DNA, the CDR3 is TGCGCCAGCACCGTCATAGCGGGGGGTTCCTACAATGAGCAGTTCTTC. Protein sequence: CASTVIAGGSYNEQFF. Using reference TRBV5-1 and TRBJ2-1 for the parts outside the CDR3, the full variable domain is KAGVTQTPRYLIKTRGQQVTLSCSPISGHRSVSWYQQTPGQGLQFLFEYFSETQRNKGNFPGRFSGRQFSNSRSEMNVSTLELGDSALYLCASTVIAGGSYNEQFFGPGTRLTVL.

The table lists this clone with a few counts. This chain connects TRBV10-1 to TRBJ1-2; 9 nucleotides align to TRBD1. The CDR3 loop spans 13 amino acids. CDR1 and CDR2 (germline): WNHNN, SYGVQD (reference sequence). The V and J ends lost 3 bases and 5 bases, in that order; junction bases with no gene match: 1. In DNA, the CDR3 is TGCGCCAGCAGTGATGGACAGGGGTATGGCTACACCTTC. This encodes CASSDGQGYGYTF.

This chain uses TRBV6-1 with TRBJ1-5; TRBD1 agrees at 10 bases. This CDR3 has 15 residues. J was trimmed by 6 bases and V by 3 bases; bases with no gene match: 5. Germline CDR1 and CDR2: MNHNS and SASEGT. CDR3 bases: TGTGCCAGCAGTGATGACAGGGGGCTGAGTCAGCCCCAGCATTTT. Protein product: CASSDDRGLSQPQHF.

The chain carries TRBV5-1 and TRBJ2-3; tentatively, D is TRBD1 (6 bases). This CDR3 region has 17 residues. Trimming left V 3 bases short and J 3 bases short, with 20 bases between. Germline CDR1 SGHRS, CDR2 YFSETQ. CDR3 region: CASSSDARGRGTDTQYF. DNA of the CDR3: TGCGCCAGCAGCTCGGATGCGAGGGGCAGGGGAACAGATACGCAGTATTTT.

The rearrangement links TRBV5-1 to TRBJ2-7, with 8 nucleotides matching TRBD1. Germline values: CDR1 SGHRS, CDR2 YFSETQ. The CDR3 covers 14 residues. After removal of 4 bases from V and 2 bases from J, the junction contained 5 bases not matched to a gene. CDR3 in amino acids: CASSPGQGPYEQYF. The CDR3 DNA reads TGCGCCAGCAGCCCTGGACAGGGCCCCTACGAGCAGTACTTC.

The chain links TRBV19 to TRBJ1-5; 7 bases are shared with TRBD1. This CDR3 is built from 15 residues. The V segment lost 2 bases and the J segment 0 bases; nucleotides outside the gene matches: 1. Per germline, CDR1 LNHDA and CDR2 SQIVND (reference sequence). CDR3 in amino acids: CASSIQGGSNQPQHF. The CDR3 DNA sequence: TGTGCCAGTAGTATACAGGGGGGTAGCAATCAGCCCCAGCATTTT. Based on the CDR3 plus reference TRBV19 and TRBJ1-5, the full variable domain is DGGITQSPKYLFRKEGQNVTLSCEQNLNHDAMYWYRQDPGQGLRLIYYSQIVNDFQKGDIAEGYSVSREKKESFPLTVTSAQKNPTAFYLCASSIQGGSNQPQHFGDGTRLSIL.

V gene TRBV4-3 combines with J gene TRBJ2-4; TRBD2 aligns across 8 bases. Trimming removed 0 bases from V and 4 bases from J; junction bases left unmatched: 5. CDR1 and CDR2 from the germline V gene are LGHNA and YSLEER. This CDR3 is 16 amino acids long. CDR3 sequence (DNA): TGCGCCAGCAGCCAAGATGACAGACTAGCGAAAAACATTCAGTACTTC. It translates to CASSQDDRLAKNIQYF.

CDR3 in amino acids: CASSPGLAGEGEQFF. Written as DNA, the CDR3 is TGTGCCAGCAGCCCTGGACTAGCGGGGGAGGGTGAGCAGTTCTTC. This rearrangement joins TRBV9 to TRBJ2-1, with 13 bases fitting TRBD2. V lost 4 bases, J lost 9 bases, and 7 bases stayed unmatched. This CDR3 contains 15 residues. Germline lookup yields CDR1 SGDLS and CDR2 YYNGEE.

The rearrangement links TRBV10-3 to TRBJ2-1; 11 positions match TRBD2. Germline CDR1 and CDR2: ENHRY and SYGVKD. The CDR3 covers 12 residues. The V gene end was trimmed by 2 bases and the J gene end by 12 bases; junction bases not matched to a gene: 0. The CDR3 DNA sequence: TGTGCCATCAGTGAGACTAGCGGGGGGCAGTTCTTC. It codes for CAISETSGGQFF.

V and J are TRBV27 and TRBJ1-3; D may be TRBD1 (5 bases). In germline, CDR1 is MNHEY, CDR2 SMNVEV (reference sequence). V lost 5 bases, J lost 3 bases, and 8 bases lay in between. CDR3 length: 13 amino acids. This CDR3 is CASSRQGGNTIYF. CDR3 in DNA: TGTGCCAGCAGTCGCCAGGGTGGAAACACCATATATTTT.

V usage is TRBV7-3 and J usage is TRBJ1-1; tentative D call: TRBD1 (5 bases). CDR1 is SGHTA and CDR2 is FQGTGA in the germline V gene. The CDR3 runs to 14 residues. V was clipped by 0 bases and J by 3 bases, with 8 bases between them. CDR3 sequence: CASSLTGGDTEAFF. CDR3 DNA sequence: TGTGCCAGCAGCTTAACGGGGGGGGACACTGAAGCTTTCTTT.

This sequence joins TRBV10-1 and TRBJ2-1; D remains unclear. Germline V CDR1 and CDR2: WNHNN, SYGVQD (reference sequence). V was pared by 4 bases and J by 7 bases, with 14 bases between. The CDR3 is made up of 14 amino acids. The CDR3 loop is CASSVTFPGNEQFF. CDR3 in DNA: TGCGCCAGCAGTGTGACTTTCCCCGGGAATGAGCAGTTCTTC.

Regarding this clone: The junction departs from germline at one end; a sequencing error may be responsible. The chain recombines TRBV12-5 with TRBJ2-7; 12 bases are shared with TRBD1. Germline lookup yields CDR1 LGHNT and CDR2 FRNRAP. The CDR3 covers 14 residues. The CDR3 nucleotides are TGTGCTAATGGTTTGGGACCGGGACAGGGGGCAGAGGACTTC. Translating it yields CANGLGPGQGAEDF.

This chain uses TRBV10-1 with TRBJ2-3, with a tentative D call TRBD2 (7 bases). Deletions cut 5 bases from V and 4 bases from J, with 19 bases between. Per germline, CDR1 WNHNN and CDR2 SYGVQD (reference sequence). The CDR3 consists of 16 residues. The CDR3 DNA reads TGCGCCAGCAGTAGACAGGCCGGCGGGAGCGCAGATACGCAGTATTTT. Its protein is CASSRQAGGSADTQYF.

V is TRBV30 and J is TRBJ2-7; 9 bases are a match to TRBD2. V lost 3 bases and J lost 3; bases outside the gene matches: 6. The CDR3 totals 14 residues. Germline V lookup: CDR1 GTSNPN, CDR2 SVGIG (reference sequence). CDR3 residues: CAWSRTSAFYEQYF. The CDR3 DNA sequence: TGTGCCTGGAGCCGGACTAGCGCCTTCTACGAGCAGTACTTC.

V usage is TRBV5-4 and J usage is TRBJ2-3; unclear D gene. The length of the CDR3 is 14 residues. V was shortened by 2 bases and J by 3 bases, with 10 bases between the two germline ends. The germline gives CDR1 SGHNT, CDR2 YYREEE (reference sequence). CDR3 nucleotides: TGTGCCAGCAGCTTATCAGGTGCGACAGATACGCAGTATTTT. This codes for CASSLSGATDTQYF.

V usage is TRBV10-2 and J usage is TRBJ1-3; D not certain. With 3 bases removed from V and 0 bases from J, the gap between germline ends came to 6 bases. The CDR3 length is 14 residues. Germline V gene data show CDR1 as WSHSY and CDR2 as SAAADI. The CDR3 DNA follows: TGCGCCAGCAGTGATAGCGTCTCTGGAAACACCATATATTTT. Amino acid sequence: CASSDSVSGNTIYF.

The V and J genes are TRBV7-2 and TRBJ2-7; maybe TRBD1 (6 bases). V dropped 5 bases and J dropped 1 base, with 9 bases sitting between them. This CDR3 has 13 amino acids. Germline V CDR1 and CDR2: SGHTA, FQGNSA. CDR3 region: CASSPTGSYEQYF. In DNA, the CDR3 is TGTGCCAGCAGCCCTACAGGGTCCTACGAGCAGTACTTC.

This chain links TRBV5-6 with TRBJ1-2; 7 nucleotides agree with TRBD1. J was trimmed by 7 bases and V by 2 bases; bases with no gene match: 2. CDR1 is SGHDT, CDR2 YYEEEE, per germline. This CDR3 is built from 12 residues. The CDR3 sequence is CASSLQGTGYTF. CDR3 nucleotides: TGTGCCAGCAGCTTACAGGGGACTGGCTACACCTTC.

This chain connects TRBV5-6 to TRBJ2-7; 7 nucleotides line up with TRBD1. CDR3 length: 14 amino acids. Germline V lookup: CDR1 SGHDT, CDR2 YYEEEE. With V trimmed by 1 base and J by 5 bases, 6 bases remained unmatched. The CDR3 spells CASSLLGQGDEQYF. The CDR3 coding sequence is TGTGCCAGCAGCTTGTTAGGGCAGGGGGACGAGCAGTACTTC.

This chain connects TRBV5-1 to TRBJ2-3; TRBD2 matches at 7 bases. CDR1 and CDR2 (germline): SGHRS, YFSETQ. The V segment lost 2 bases and the J segment 2 bases; nucleotides outside the gene matches: 5. The CDR3 totals 15 residues. This chain's CDR3 is CASSLSGDFTDTQYF. The CDR3 DNA is TGCGCCAGCAGCTTAAGCGGGGATTTCACAGATACGCAGTATTTT.

The V gene is TRBV27, the J gene TRBJ1-2; no reliable D call. Germline V CDR1 and CDR2: MNHEY, SMNVEV (reference sequence). Trimming left V 5 bases short and J 9 bases short, with 19 bases between. CDR3 size: 14 residues. The CDR3 nucleotides are TGTGCCAGCAGTCCCCGGGAATTTACCCGAAGCTACACCTTC. Translation gives CASSPREFTRSYTF.

This clone was picked up a small number of times. The chain carries TRBV5-6 and TRBJ2-7; TRBD1 matches 10 bases. Germline V lookup: CDR1 SGHDT, CDR2 YYEEEE. The CDR3 is made up of 15 amino acids. Trimming took 0 bases from V and 3 from J; bases not matched to a gene: 3. CDR3 region: CASSLVGQGNYEQYF. The CDR3 bases are TGTGCCAGCAGCTTGGTGGGACAGGGGAACTACGAGCAGTACTTC.

The chain employs TRBV18 and TRBJ1-4, with 7 positions matching TRBD1. The J segment lost 0 bases and the V segment lost 2 bases, leaving 3 bases of the junction unmatched. The CDR3 has 16 residues. CDR1 is KGHSH and CDR2 is LQKENI in the germline V gene. The chain's CDR3 is CASSPGQAATNEKLFF. The CDR3 coding sequence is TGTGCCAGCTCACCAGGACAGGCCGCAACTAATGAAAAACTGTTTTTT. The full variable domain, with the rest looked up from reference TRBV18 and TRBJ1-4, is NAGVMQNPRHLVRRRGQEARLRCSPMKGHSHVYWYRQLPEEGLKFMVYLQKENIIDESGMPKERFSAEFPKEGPSILRIQQVVRGDSAAYFCASSPGQAATNEKLFFGSGTQLSVL.